This T cell receptor (beta chain) originates from a study of T cells after posttransplantation cyclophosphamide. About this clone itself: Its specificity is unknown.

Controls had myeloablative marrow grafts with methotrexate and calcineurin inhibitor, sampled at 1 year. The assay was immunoSEQ multiplex PCR, and TCRdb's table has in-frame clones only and misses some. The table shows some 16,000 clones, with around 85% occurring only once. Regarding the study as a whole: Later blood repertoires were often dominated by clones from the donor CD8+ memory compartment. TRB overlap between skin or GI tissue T cells and blood was limited. Recipient CMV seropositivity and CMV reactivation strongly tracked TRB clonality.

V lost 1 base to trimming and J lost 4 bases; unmatched junction nucleotides: 5. CDR1 is MNHEY, CDR2 SMNVEV, per germline (reference sequence). This CDR3 region has 15 residues. The rearrangement links TRBV27 to TRBJ2-3, with TRBD1 matching over 7 bases. Here the sequenced sample was PBMCs, taken after allogeneic stem cell transplant with calcineurin inhibitor and methotrexate. The receptor comes from a female patient between 18 and 35 years old who received an allogeneic stem cell transplant from an unrelated donor, was CMV-positive, and had acute and chronic GVHD. The graft donor may be the source of some T cells. Here the CDR3 reads CASSLFGDSPDTQYF. CDR3 coding DNA: TGTGCCAGCAGTTTATTCGGGGACAGCCCAGATACGCAGTATTTT.